Shown below are 22 T cell receptor beta chains from a single sample sequenced in a study of blood T cell repertoires in COVID-19. Sequencing used immunoSEQ multiplex PCR; TCRdb keeps in-frame clones, though not all of them. Of 350,000 or so clones listed, 90% are singletons. Material: peripheral blood. These receptors all come from a man in his late teens or twenties with active or convalescent COVID-19.

Only one count was recorded for this clone. The chain employs TRBV3-1 (or the pseudogene TRBV3-2) and TRBJ2-7, with TRBD2 matching 13 bases. CDR3 length: 16 residues. Per germline, CDR1 LGHDT and CDR2 YNNKEL (reference sequence). V gave up 4 bases and J gave up 2 bases; unmatched junction bases: 5. The CDR3 here is CASSLFGTSGTYEQYF. The CDR3 coding sequence is TGTGCCAGCAGCCTTTTTGGGACTAGCGGGACCTACGAGCAGTACTTC.

The chain is built from TRBV6-6 and TRBJ1-2; 9 nucleotides line up with TRBD1. The CDR3 covers 15 residues. Looked up from germline, CDR1 is MNHNY and CDR2 is SVGAGI (reference sequence). J was trimmed by 0 bases and V by 5 bases; bases with no gene match: 4. The CDR3 DNA follows: TGTGCCAGCAGTGCCTGGACAGGGGCTAACTATGGCTACACCTTC. Translated: CASSAWTGANYGYTF.

In DNA form, the CDR3 reads TGCGCCAGCAGCTTGGTGACTAGCGGGGGAGACACAGATACGCAGTATTTT. This sequence encodes CASSLVTSGGDTDTQYF. This chain links TRBV5-1 with TRBJ2-3, with TRBD2 matching over 12 bases. From germline, CDR1 is SGHRS and CDR2 YFSETQ. V shed 0 bases, J shed 2 bases, and the junction held 4 bases outside the gene matches. The CDR3 totals 17 residues.

The rearrangement links TRBV6-5 to TRBJ2-7; 11 bases map to TRBD2. In germline, CDR1 is MNHEY, CDR2 SVGAGI. The CDR3 contains 15 residues. V lost 8 bases, J lost 2 bases, and 8 bases stayed unmatched. CDR3 sequence reads: CASASGTSGPYEQYF. For the CDR3, the DNA is TGTGCCAGCGCATCCGGGACTAGCGGCCCCTACGAGCAGTACTTC.

Many counts were recorded for this clone. The genes are TRBV9 and TRBJ1-3; no reliable D call. CDR3 size: 16 residues. CDR1 SGDLS and CDR2 YYNGEE come from the germline V gene. Trimming took 0 bases from V and 0 from J, leaving 10 bases between them. CDR3 sequence (DNA): TGTGCCAGCAGCGTAGAGTCAGCGAGCTCTGGAAACACCATATATTTT. The encoded protein is CASSVESASSGNTIYF.

The chain carries TRBV7-3 and TRBJ2-1; 9 bases map to TRBD1. After removal of 4 bases from V and 7 bases from J, the junction contained 5 bases not matched to a gene. The CDR3 loop spans 14 amino acids. Germline V CDR1 and CDR2: SGHTA, FQGTGA. The CDR3, as DNA: TGTGCCAGCAGCTCTCCGGGACAGGGTAATGAGCAGTTCTTC. As protein: CASSSPGQGNEQFF. Variable domain in full (rest from reference TRBV7-3 and TRBJ2-1): GAGVSQTPSNKVTEKGKYVELRCDPISGHTALYWYRQSLGQGPEFLIYFQGTGAADDSGLPNDRFFAVRPEGSVSTLKIQRTERGDSAVYLCASSSPGQGNEQFFGPGTRLTVL.

The chain links TRBV5-8 to TRBJ2-7; weak D call: TRBD1 (6 bases). In germline, CDR1 is SGHTS, CDR2 YDEGEE. V lost 4 bases to trimming and J lost 7 bases, with 21 bases between them. The CDR3 has 15 amino acids. For the CDR3, the DNA is TGTGCCAGCAGCCTGAGGACAGTCTCACCGGGTGAGCAGTACTTC. Translated: CASSLRTVSPGEQYF.

The CDR3 region is CASSLVAGRNYTF. The CDR3 DNA follows: TGTGCCAGCAGCTTGGTCGCAGGGCGTAACTACACCTTC. The J gene is TRBJ1-2, the V gene TRBV5-6, with D maybe TRBD1 (5 bases). Germline values: CDR1 SGHDT, CDR2 YYEEEE. The CDR3 is made up of 13 amino acids. With 0 bases removed from V and 10 bases from J, the gap between germline ends came to 13 bases.

This chain uses TRBV5-6 with TRBJ1-1, with 8 bases fitting TRBD1. The germline gives CDR1 SGHDT, CDR2 YYEEEE. Losses at the gene ends were 1 base for V and 6 bases for J; bases not matched to a gene: 14. This CDR3 spans 17 amino acids. The CDR3 DNA is TGTGCCAGCAGCTTGCCGGGCCACGGCAGGGGGCTCTCTGAAGCTTTCTTT. Translating it yields CASSLPGHGRGLSEAFF.

The chain is built from TRBV14 and TRBJ1-1, with 7 bases identical to TRBD1. V lost 4 bases, J lost 5 bases, and 1 base stayed unmatched. The germline V gene encodes CDR1 SGHDN and CDR2 FVKESK. The CDR3 is made up of 12 amino acids. CDR3 sequence: CASSPGGTEAFF. The CDR3 bases are TGTGCCAGCAGCCCAGGGGGGACTGAAGCTTTCTTT.

This chain uses TRBV6-2 or TRBV6-3 with TRBJ2-7; a weak D match, TRBD1 (6 bases). Per germline, CDR1 MNHEY and CDR2 SVGEGT. This CDR3 region has 14 residues. Trimming left V 5 bases short and J 2 bases short, with 13 bases between. The CDR3 region is CASSVGHLAYEQYF. CDR3 bases: TGTGCCAGCAGTGTGGGACACTTAGCCTACGAGCAGTACTTC.

The J gene is TRBJ2-5, the V gene TRBV11-2; the D gene is possibly TRBD1 (6 bases). Germline CDR1 reads SGHAT; CDR2 reads FQNNGV. The germline V and J ends were trimmed by 4 bases and 1 base, with 10 bases remaining between them. CDR3 length: 14 amino acids. The CDR3 loop reads CASSSTGTQETQYF. CDR3 sequence (DNA): TGTGCCAGCAGCTCGACAGGTACCCAAGAGACCCAGTACTTC. Full variable domain (outside the CDR3, taken from reference TRBV11-2 and TRBJ2-5): EAGVAQSPRYKIIEKRQSVAFWCNPISGHATLYWYQQILGQGPKLLIQFQNNGVVDDSQLPKDRFSAERLKGVDSTLKIQPAKLEDSAVYLCASSSTGTQETQYFGPGTRLLVL.

The chain joins TRBV4-1 to TRBJ1-5, with D perhaps matching TRBD1 (6 bases). Germline values: CDR1 MGHRA, CDR2 YSYEKL. Trimming cost V 2 bases and J 8 bases, with 22 bases left between them. The CDR3 contains 17 residues. CDR3 residues: CASSQSGLPGGGEPQHF. The CDR3 region has the DNA TGCGCCAGCAGCCAAAGTGGGTTACCGGGGGGCGGGGAGCCCCAGCATTTT.

The chain links TRBV9 to TRBJ2-7; no reliable D call. In germline, CDR1 is SGDLS, CDR2 YYNGEE. The V and J ends lost 0 bases and 6 bases respectively, with 13 bases between them. There are 14 residues in the CDR3. CDR3 bases: TGTGCCAGCAGCGTAGATCTAGGATTTTCCGAGCAGTACTTC. It is translated as CASSVDLGFSEQYF.

The rearrangement uses TRBV9 and TRBJ2-1, with 14 bases that match TRBD2. Per germline, CDR1 SGDLS and CDR2 YYNGEE. Trimming at V came to 4 bases and at J to 8 bases, leaving 11 bases not matched to a gene. The CDR3 runs 17 residues. CDR3 region: CASSPRGTSGSMDEQFF. The CDR3 DNA reads as TGTGCCAGCAGCCCGCGGGGGACTAGCGGGAGTATGGATGAGCAGTTCTTC.

The rearrangement links TRBV12-3 or TRBV12-4 to TRBJ2-1; 9 nucleotides agree with TRBD1. The ends lost 5 bases at V and 10 bases at J; junction bases unmatched: 6. The CDR3 sequence is 13 residues long. DNA of the CDR3: TGTGCCAGCAGTCTACGGACAGGGGACGAGCAGTTCTTC. It translates to CASSLRTGDEQFF.

The V gene is TRBV6-5, the J gene TRBJ1-2; possible D gene TRBD1, 6 bases. The V end lost 9 bases, the J end lost 4 bases, and 15 bases lay between the germline ends. The length of the CDR3 is 13 residues. Germline V gene sequence: CDR1 MNHEY, CDR2 SVGAGI. CDR3 in amino acids: CASGDRRVYGYTF. CDR3 DNA: TGTGCCAGTGGAGACAGGCGGGTCTATGGCTACACCTTC.

The V and J genes are TRBV4-3 and TRBJ2-7, with 7 positions matching TRBD1. Looked up from germline, CDR1 is LGHNA and CDR2 is YSLEER. The CDR3 length is 14 residues. J was trimmed by 3 bases and V by 4 bases; bases with no gene match: 6. CDR3 in DNA: TGCGCCAGCAGCCCCACGGGACAGAGCTACGAGCAGTACTTC. As protein: CASSPTGQSYEQYF.

This sequence joins TRBV6-5 and TRBJ1-3, with D hard to call. V was trimmed by 2 bases and J by 0 bases, leaving 11 bases between them. Germline CDR1 reads MNHEY; CDR2 reads SVGAGI. The CDR3 spans 16 residues. The CDR3 is CASSYPGDRSGNTIYF. The DNA for the CDR3 is TGTGCCAGCAGTTACCCGGGAGACCGCTCTGGAAACACCATATATTTT.

V usage is TRBV7-2 and J usage is TRBJ2-5, with D possibly being TRBD1 (6 bases). V was shortened by 5 bases and J by 5 bases, with 18 bases between the two germline ends. The CDR3 totals 15 residues. The germline V gene encodes CDR1 SGHTA and CDR2 FQGNSA. The chain's CDR3 is CASSRQTGYRETQYF. DNA of the CDR3: TGTGCCAGCAGCCGGCAGACAGGCTACCGGGAGACCCAGTACTTC.

This chain uses TRBV27 with TRBJ1-2, with a weak D call TRBD1 (5 bases). Germline CDR1 MNHEY, CDR2 SMNVEV (reference sequence). The CDR3 totals 13 residues. The germline V and J ends were trimmed by 5 bases and 3 bases, with 10 bases remaining between them. The CDR3 DNA sequence: TGTGCCAGCAGTCAGGGTTGGGACTATGGCTACACCTTC. It is translated as CASSQGWDYGYTF.

The chain links TRBV4-3 to TRBJ1-1; D is uncertain. Trimming cost V 0 bases and J 1 base, with 9 bases left between them. CDR1 and CDR2 from the germline V gene are LGHNA and YSLEER. This CDR3 is built from 15 residues. CDR3 sequence: CASSQDHYTNTEAFF. CDR3 sequence (DNA): TGCGCCAGCAGCCAAGATCACTATACGAACACTGAAGCTTTCTTT.